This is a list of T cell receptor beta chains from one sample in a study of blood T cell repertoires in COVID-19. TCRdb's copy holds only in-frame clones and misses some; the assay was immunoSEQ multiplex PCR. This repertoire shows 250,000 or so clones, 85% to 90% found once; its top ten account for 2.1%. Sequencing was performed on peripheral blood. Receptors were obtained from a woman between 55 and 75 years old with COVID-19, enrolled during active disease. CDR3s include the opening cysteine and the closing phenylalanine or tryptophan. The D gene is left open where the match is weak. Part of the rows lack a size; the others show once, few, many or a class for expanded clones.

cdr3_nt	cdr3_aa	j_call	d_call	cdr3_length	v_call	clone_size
TGTGCCAGCAGCCCACGAGGGACAGGTCTTCGCGGCTACACCTTC	CASSPRGTGLRGYTF	TRBJ1-2	TRBD1	15	TRBV7-2	NA
TGTGCCAGTAGTACCTTCCTCCGGGACAGTCCTAACTATGGCTACACCTTC	CASSTFLRDSPNYGYTF	TRBJ1-2	TRBD1	17	TRBV19	NA
TGTGCCAGCACCTCGGGGACAGCGAACACTGAAGCTTTCTTT	CASTSGTANTEAFF	TRBJ1-1	TRBD1	14	TRBV11-2	NA
TGCAGCGGTCGCTCGGGGGAGTATGGCTACACCTTC	CSGRSGEYGYTF	TRBJ1-2	NA	12	TRBV29-1	NA
TGCGCCAGCAGCCAAGTAGCGAACACTGAAGCTTTCTTT	CASSQVANTEAFF	TRBJ1-1	NA	13	TRBV4-3	NA
TGTGCCAGCAGTTACAGCGAGTACGGGGAGGGCCCTTCTGGGGCCAACGTCCTGACTTTC	CASSYSEYGEGPSGANVLTF	TRBJ2-6	TRBD2	20	TRBV6-2/TRBV6-3	NA
TGTGCCAGCAGCCGCACAGGGGGCGATAGGCATAGTAACACTGAAGCTTTCTTT	CASSRTGGDRHSNTEAFF	TRBJ1-1	TRBD1	18	TRBV3-1/TRBV3-2	NA
TGCGCCAGCAGCCCTATGGGGCAGGGGGCAGATACGCAGTATTTT	CASSPMGQGADTQYF	TRBJ2-3	TRBD1	15	TRBV4-1	NA
TGTGCCAGCAGCCCTAGTGACCGTAATTCACCCCTCCACTTT	CASSPSDRNSPLHF	TRBJ1-6	NA	14	TRBV7-9	NA
TGTGCCAGCTCCGACAGGGGGAACACTGAAGCTTTCTTT	CASSDRGNTEAFF	TRBJ1-1	TRBD1	13	TRBV3-1/TRBV3-2	NA
TGTGCCAGTAGTATGAACAGGGGCGGGCAGCCCCAGCATTTT	CASSMNRGGQPQHF	TRBJ1-5	TRBD1	14	TRBV19	NA
TGTGCCAGCAGCCCAGGACAGGGGTTCGGAGAGACCCAGTACTTC	CASSPGQGFGETQYF	TRBJ2-5	TRBD1	15	TRBV13	NA
TGTGCCAGCAGCTTAGACAGGGGGTTCTACGAGCAGTACTTC	CASSLDRGFYEQYF	TRBJ2-7	TRBD1	14	TRBV7-2	once
TGCAGCGTTAAGGGGGCAGCTAATGAAAAACTGTTTTTT	CSVKGAANEKLFF	TRBJ1-4	TRBD1	13	TRBV29-1	NA
TGCGCCAGCAGCTTGGGGACTGGGACTGAAGCTTTCTTT	CASSLGTGTEAFF	TRBJ1-1	NA	13	TRBV5-1	NA
TGTGCCAGCAGGCAAGGACATATGAGCTCCTACGAGCAGTACTTC	CASRQGHMSSYEQYF	TRBJ2-7	NA	15	TRBV28	NA
TGTGCCAGCAGTCGCAGACAGGGCCGAGCCGGGGAGCTGTTTTTT	CASSRRQGRAGELFF	TRBJ2-2	TRBD1	15	TRBV2	NA
TGCAGCGGTTCAAGGTCGGAGGGAAACACCATATATTTT	CSGSRSEGNTIYF	TRBJ1-3	NA	13	TRBV29-1	NA
TGTGCCTGGAGTGTACAAGTGGAGCAGTACTTC	CAWSVQVEQYF	TRBJ2-7	NA	11	TRBV30	NA
TGTGCCAGTAGTGTCCGGGGCCAAGAGACCCAGTACTTC	CASSVRGQETQYF	TRBJ2-5	NA	13	TRBV19	NA
TGTGCCAGCAGTTTATATACACCATACAATGAGCAGTTCTTC	CASSLYTPYNEQFF	TRBJ2-1	NA	14	TRBV27	NA
TGTGCCAGCAGTTACATGCCAGATAATTCACCCCTCCACTTT	CASSYMPDNSPLHF	TRBJ1-6	NA	14	TRBV6-2/TRBV6-3	NA
TGTGCCACCCAATACAGGGGAGGTAACTATGGCTACACCTTC	CATQYRGGNYGYTF	TRBJ1-2	TRBD1	14	TRBV27	NA
TGTGCCAGCAGTGAAGGGGGCGGGGGGTCGTACTTC	CASSEGGGGSYF	TRBJ2-5	TRBD2	12	TRBV25-1	NA
TGTGCCAGCAGTCCGCAGGGTTCCGGGGCCAACGTCCTGACTTTC	CASSPQGSGANVLTF	TRBJ2-6	NA	15	TRBV6-6	NA
TGCGCCAGCAGTCCCCGAGACAGCACCGGTAATGGGGAACTGTTTTTT	CASSPRDSTGNGELFF	TRBJ1-4	NA	16	TRBV10-2	NA
TGTGCCAGCAGCCACTGGACAGACTCCTACAATGAGCAGTTCTTC	CASSHWTDSYNEQFF	TRBJ2-1	NA	15	TRBV7-9	NA
TGTGCCAGCAGCTTAACTAGCGGAACCTACGAGCAGTACTTC	CASSLTSGTYEQYF	TRBJ2-7	TRBD2	14	TRBV7-2	few
TGTGCCAGCAGCCCCTCAGGTACAGCTAATGAAAAACTGTTTTTT	CASSPSGTANEKLFF	TRBJ1-4	NA	15	TRBV3-1/TRBV3-2	NA
TGTGCCAGTAGTATGAAATCGGGTGGCACAGATACGCAGTATTTT	CASSMKSGGTDTQYF	TRBJ2-3	NA	15	TRBV19	NA
TGTGCCAGCAGCCACAGCTCTGGAAACACCATATATTTT	CASSHSSGNTIYF	TRBJ1-3	NA	13	TRBV5-4	once
TGTGCCACTACAGGGGCAACTAATGAAAAACTGTTTTTT	CATTGATNEKLFF	TRBJ1-4	TRBD1	13	TRBV10-3	NA
TGTGCCAGCAGCTTGACTAGCGGGGACCAAGAGACCCAGTACTTC	CASSLTSGDQETQYF	TRBJ2-5	TRBD2	15	TRBV5-8	NA
TGTGCCAGCTCACCAGAGAGGGAAGCGAACTATGGCTACACCTTC	CASSPEREANYGYTF	TRBJ1-2	NA	15	TRBV18	NA
TGTGCCAGCAGCCAAGTAGGGGGACAGGGCTCTGGAAACACCATATATTTT	CASSQVGGQGSGNTIYF	TRBJ1-3	TRBD1	17	TRBV4-2	NA
TGCAGCGCCCATTTCGCGGATGAAAAACTGTTTTTT	CSAHFADEKLFF	TRBJ1-4	NA	12	TRBV29-1	NA
TGCGCCAGCAGCCTGGACACCACGGGGACCCAGTACTTC	CASSLDTTGTQYF	TRBJ2-5	NA	13	TRBV5-1	NA
TGTGCCAGCAGTTACGCCTGGACAGGGGGAAGGGCAGATACGCAGTATTTT	CASSYAWTGGRADTQYF	TRBJ2-3	TRBD1	17	TRBV6-2/TRBV6-3	NA
TGTGCCAGCAGCGCACTAGCGGGGGGTTTTGTTATCAATGAGCAGTTCTTC	CASSALAGGFVINEQFF	TRBJ2-1	TRBD2	17	TRBV9	once
TGTGCCAGCAGCTTATCAGGGGCCGCCCGGTCCGAAGCTTTCTTT	CASSLSGAARSEAFF	TRBJ1-1	NA	15	TRBV7-2	NA
TGTGCCAGCAGTTCCAGTGAAAAACTGTTTTTT	CASSSSEKLFF	TRBJ1-4	NA	11	TRBV12-3/TRBV12-4	NA
TGTGCCAGCTCAACCTTGGGACAGGGGACCTCGGGCTACACCTTC	CASSTLGQGTSGYTF	TRBJ1-2	TRBD1	15	TRBV18	NA
TGTGCCCCCCCGACAGGGTCAATCACCTTC	CAPPTGSITF	TRBJ1-2	TRBD1	10	TRBV2	NA
TGCGCCAGCAGCCAAGCTCGGGGTGGGCAGCAGAATTCACCCCTCCACTTT	CASSQARGGQQNSPLHF	TRBJ1-6	NA	17	TRBV4-1	NA
TGTGCCAGCAGCTCTACAGGGGCGTCGGAACAAGAGACCCAGTACTTC	CASSSTGASEQETQYF	TRBJ2-5	TRBD1	16	TRBV7-3	NA
TGTGCCAGCAGTTCCGCGGGTGGCTCCTACAATGAGCAGTTCTTC	CASSSAGGSYNEQFF	TRBJ2-1	NA	15	TRBV27	NA
TGTGCCAGCAGCTTAGATTTAGAGGGAAGCAATCAGCCCCAGCATTTT	CASSLDLEGSNQPQHF	TRBJ1-5	NA	16	TRBV11-3	NA
TGCGCCAGCAGCCGCCAGGGCTACTACGAGCAGTACTTC	CASSRQGYYEQYF	TRBJ2-7	NA	13	TRBV5-1	once
TGTGCCAGTAGTATTTCTCCGGGACAGGGCAATCAGCCCCAGCATTTT	CASSISPGQGNQPQHF	TRBJ1-5	TRBD1	16	TRBV19	NA
TGTGCCAGCAAAAGAGCGGGGGGGCCGTTGGATGAGCAGTTCTTC	CASKRAGGPLDEQFF	TRBJ2-1	TRBD2	15	TRBV9	NA
TGTGCCAGCAGCCGCACCGACAGGGGGCTCTCACCCCTCCACTTT	CASSRTDRGLSPLHF	TRBJ1-6	TRBD1	15	TRBV14	NA
TGTGCCAGCAGCCCACTGGTGATTGGGAGAGGGAACAATCAGCCCCAGCATTTT	CASSPLVIGRGNNQPQHF	TRBJ1-5	NA	18	TRBV7-8	NA
TGTGCCAGCAGTGAAGGGGGGGGCAATCAGCCCCAGCATTTT	CASSEGGGNQPQHF	TRBJ1-5	NA	14	TRBV6-1	NA
TGTGCCACCAGCAGACCTAGCGGGGGGCGCCAAGAGACCCAGTACTTC	CATSRPSGGRQETQYF	TRBJ2-5	TRBD2	16	TRBV15	NA
TGTGCCAGCAGCTCCGGACAGGGGTCCACCGGGGAGCTGTTTTTT	CASSSGQGSTGELFF	TRBJ2-2	TRBD1	15	TRBV7-3	NA
TGTGCCAGCAGTTTCTCGAGTGGCTATGGCTACACCTTC	CASSFSSGYGYTF	TRBJ1-2	NA	13	TRBV12-3/TRBV12-4	NA
TGTGCCAGCAGCCAAGATCTGGTGGCGGGGTTCTATGGCTACACCTTC	CASSQDLVAGFYGYTF	TRBJ1-2	NA	16	TRBV14	once